Described below is a single T cell receptor (beta chain) sequence and its context. Other nucleotide sequences in the sample specify the same CDR3. Every immunoSEQ plate was one replicate of a subset's evenly spread DNA. Clones were read by immunoSEQ multiplex PCR, and TCRdb kept only the in-frame ones, dropping some. The sample lists fewer than 1.8 million clones, less than 99% seen once, with around 0.38% in the top ten. The CDR3 covers 14 residues. Per the germline V gene, CDR1 is KGHSH and CDR2 is LQKENI. Trimming cost V 6 bases and J 6 bases; bases outside gene matches: 7. The data are from a study of shared clonotypes between healthy human individuals.

The material sequenced was naive CD4+ T cells sorted from blood. Subset given: CD45RA+ positively selected. The receptor comes from a young man in good health. This chain links TRBV18 with TRBJ2-3; 9 bases fit TRBD2. CDR3 amino acids: CASSLAGGPDTQYF. Written as DNA, the CDR3 is TGTGCCAGCTCTTTGGCGGGAGGGCCCGATACGCAGTATTTT.